The source of this T cell receptor beta chain is a study of tumor-infiltrating lymphocytes in primary liver carcinoma. Study background: The patient population consisted of men and women between 30 and 69 years of age.

The germline V gene has CDR1 SNHLY and CDR2 FYNNEI. The CDR3 has 13 residues. Points on this clonotype: Antigen specificity is unknown. One junction end does not reproduce the germline sequence, and a read error may be involved.

Study-wide results and limits: Between tumor regions, pairs overlapped more than tumor-adjacent and tumor-blood pairs did. Tumor top-250-clone fraction significantly exceeded that of blood (p = 0.039).

Starting from 500 ng of total RNA, TCR beta cDNA was produced with a primer in the constant region. A slightly modified ARM-PCR protocol with three nested multiplex PCR rounds produced these TCR beta libraries. Rounds one and two of PCR, each of around 11 cycles, were primed with TRBV1-TRBV30 forward primers and a C-beta reverse primer. A single record per CDR3 protein comes from TCRdb applying MiXCR to the multiplex PCR reads. The sample consists of roughly 23,000 distinct CDR3 sequences, over 65% of them appearing once. The study co-extracted DNA and RNA from approximately 20-30 mg of unsorted bulk tissue.

J is TRBJ2-7 and V is TRBV2, with D tentatively TRBD2 (6 bases). The clonotype comes from a man aged 40-50 years with primary liver carcinoma and hepatitis B virus infection. Sequenced: liver tumor tissue from sampling region 1. Stated subset: tumor region T1, superior pole. CDR3 residues: CASDYGSWYEQYF. The CDR3 nucleotides read TGTGCCAGCGACTACGGGAGCTGGTACGAGCAGTATTTC.